This record concerns one T cell receptor (beta chain) sequence. Method: immunoSEQ multiplex PCR; TCRdb's copy keeps in-frame clones and lacks some. The table records 200,000 to 250,000 clones, about 81% of them present only once. This record comes from a study of blood T cell repertoires in COVID-19. As for the study in general: Sites across the United States, Italy and Spain contributed samples from acute and convalescent COVID-19. PBMCs, B-cell-depleted T cells, or T cells provided the cDNA or gDNA that made up the material.

One Seattle source followed patients from active infection through their disease course. V lost 0 bases and J lost 6; bases outside the gene matches: 8. Germline V gives CDR1 LNHNV, CDR2 YYDKDF (reference sequence). The CDR3 loop spans 15 amino acids. The sequence came from a woman of 80 years or more with COVID-19, enrolled during active disease. Material: peripheral blood. The chain recombines TRBV15 with TRBJ2-7; 7 bases line up with TRBD2. In DNA form, the CDR3 reads TGTGCCACCAGCAGAGATAGGGCGGGGGTGGCCGAGCAGTACTTC. This encodes CATSRDRAGVAEQYF.